This is a list of T cell receptor beta chains from one sample in a study of T-cell reconstitution after alpha-beta-depleted transplantation in children. TCRdb independently ran MiXCR on the PCR reads; one entry per CDR3 protein. The sample contains hundreds of thousands of distinct CDR3 sequences, 8% to 11% of which appear only once. The sample in question was PBMCs from the stem cell graft donor, obtained from the stem cell graft. The receptors shown here come from a human donor who donated a stem cell graft to a child with acute myeloid leukemia. Both conserved end residues are part of each CDR3. The D gene is left open where the match is weak. Clone size is given for some rows only: seen once, a few or many times, or a class if the clone is expanded.

abundance	v_gene	j_gene	d_gene	CDR3nt	CDR3aa
few	TRBV28	TRBJ1-5	-	TGTGCCAGCAGCCGCGGTGCCCAGCATTTT	CASSRGAQHF
many	TRBV27	TRBJ2-1	-	TGTGCCAGCAGTTTAGTTGGGCTAGGAAATGAGCAGTTCTTC	CASSLVGLGNEQFF
-	TRBV12-3/TRBV12-4	TRBJ2-2	TRBD1	TGTGCCAGCAGTGGCCGGGACAGATTCACCGGGGAGCTGTTTTTT	CASSGRDRFTGELFF
-	TRBV4-2	TRBJ2-5	TRBD2	TGTGCCAGCAGCCAAGAGTCGCGGGGGACTTTCCAAGAGACCCAGTACTTC	CASSQESRGTFQETQYF
few	TRBV28	TRBJ2-5	-	TGTGCCAGCAAGATACAGGGCCCGGAGACCCAGTACTTC	CASKIQGPETQYF
many	TRBV20-1	TRBJ1-1	-	TGCAGTGCTAGAGCCCGGACAAGGTCGAACACTGAAGCTTTCTTT	CSARARTRSNTEAFF
few	TRBV7-9	TRBJ1-5	-	TGTGCCAGCAGCCCGGACAGTTCGTCTGGTGAGCCCCAGCATTTT	CASSPDSSSGEPQHF
many	TRBV20-1	TRBJ2-3	TRBD2	TGCAGTGCTGTACGACTAGCGGGATCGACAGATACGCAGTATTTT	CSAVRLAGSTDTQYF
-	TRBV11-2	TRBJ2-7	-	TGTGCCAGCAGCACCCGACAGGGTGGGCGCGGGAATAAGGTGTACGAGCAGTACTTC	CASSTRQGGRGNKVYEQYF
few	TRBV29-1	TRBJ2-1	TRBD1	TGCAGGGGACAGTTTTACAATGAGCAGTTCTTC	CRGQFYNEQFF
few	TRBV6-5	TRBJ1-2	-	TGTGCCAGCAGTTACTCGAGGGGGAACTATGGCTACACCTTC	CASSYSRGNYGYTF
many	TRBV12-3/TRBV12-4	TRBJ2-5	TRBD2	TGTGCCAGCACTCTAGCGGGAGCAGAGACCCAGTACTTC	CASTLAGAETQYF
few	TRBV29-1	TRBJ2-5	-	TGCAGCGTCCGACAGGGAGGAGGGGAGACCCAGTACTTC	CSVRQGGGETQYF
few	TRBV6-1	TRBJ1-1	TRBD1	TGTGCCAGCAGTCAACCGGGACAGGGAGGCCCGATTGGTTTCTTT	CASSQPGQGGPIGFF
few	TRBV12-3/TRBV12-4	TRBJ2-7	TRBD2	TGTGCCAGCAGTTTAAAACTAGCGGGAGTCGACGAGCAGTACTTC	CASSLKLAGVDEQYF
few	TRBV7-9	TRBJ2-3	-	TGTGCCAGCAGCCCCAGAGAAAGCACAGATACGCAGTATTTT	CASSPRESTDTQYF
-	TRBV20-1	TRBJ2-7	TRBD2	TGCAGTGCTAGGCCGTCTAGCGGATACTACGAGCAGTACTTC	CSARPSSGYYEQYF
many	TRBV28	TRBJ2-5	TRBD1	TGTGCCAGCAGTCTGACAGGGAGCAAGACCCAGTACTTC	CASSLTGSKTQYF
-	TRBV27	TRBJ2-1	-	TGTGCCAGCAGTTTAAGGGGGACTACCAGGAATGAGCAGTTCTTC	CASSLRGTTRNEQFF
many	TRBV29-1	TRBJ2-5	TRBD2	TGCAGCGGACTAGCGGGAGCCTTGGGGGAGACCCAGTACTTC	CSGLAGALGETQYF
few	TRBV20-1	TRBJ1-4	TRBD1	TGCAGTGCTAGAGACCCGGACAGGAATGAAAAACTGTTTTTT	CSARDPDRNEKLFF
many	TRBV29-1	TRBJ2-7	-	TGCAGCGTCGTTGACAGTCCCTACGAGCAGTACTTC	CSVVDSPYEQYF
-	TRBV2	TRBJ2-4	-	TGTGCCAGCAGTCCAGAAAACATTCAGTACTTC	CASSPENIQYF
many	TRBV12-3/TRBV12-4	TRBJ2-5	TRBD1	TGTGCCAGCAGTTCCCGACAGGGAGAAGAGACCCAGTACTTC	CASSSRQGEETQYF
many	TRBV11-2	TRBJ2-1	-	TGTGCCAGCAGCTTGTTCCAGAGCTCCTACAATGAGCAGTTCTTC	CASSLFQSSYNEQFF
-	TRBV7-9	TRBJ1-6	-	TGTGCCAGCAGCCCCCTCGAGGGGACATTGCCCCTCCACTTT	CASSPLEGTLPLHF
few	TRBV9	TRBJ2-3	TRBD2	TGTGCCAGCAGCGCAACAGCGGGAGCTGGCACAGATACGCAGTATTTT	CASSATAGAGTDTQYF
many	TRBV15	TRBJ2-1	-	TGTGCCACCAGCGGATACACCTACAATGAGCAGTTCTTC	CATSGYTYNEQFF
few	TRBV15	TRBJ1-1	-	TGTGCCACCAGCCCCGACACAGGGATGAACACTGAAGCTTTCTTT	CATSPDTGMNTEAFF
-	TRBV9	TRBJ2-5	-	TGTGCCAGCAGCGTAGCTCAACGGGAGTGGGAGACCCAGTACTTC	CASSVAQREWETQYF
-	TRBV27	TRBJ2-1	-	TGTGCCAGCAGTTTTAGGTTAGGGGGCAATGAGCAGTTCTTC	CASSFRLGGNEQFF
-	TRBV7-2	TRBJ2-2	-	TGTGCCAGCAGCTTAGCGCGGGACAGTTCCACCGGGGAGCTGTTTTTT	CASSLARDSSTGELFF
few	TRBV18	TRBJ1-2	-	TGTGCCAGCTCACCATGGGCCAATCCCTACGGCTACACCTTC	CASSPWANPYGYTF
-	TRBV5-1	TRBJ2-3	TRBD2	TGCGCCAGCAGCTTGGTGACTAGCGTGCAGGTCGCAGATACGCAGTATTTT	CASSLVTSVQVADTQYF
few	TRBV6-2/TRBV6-3	TRBJ2-7	TRBD2	TGTGCCAGCAGTTACTCCCAGACTAGCCGCGAGCAGTACTTC	CASSYSQTSREQYF
-	TRBV7-3	TRBJ2-2	TRBD2	TGTGCCAGCAGCTTAAGAGTGGGGCCGGGAGGGAACACCGGGGAGCTGTTTTTT	CASSLRVGPGGNTGELFF
few	TRBV6-5	TRBJ2-3	-	TGTGCCAGCAGTTACGAAGGCCCCGAGGATACGCAGTATTTT	CASSYEGPEDTQYF
few	TRBV18	TRBJ2-7	-	TGTGCCAGCTCCCTCTCTGGGACACGTGGCGAGCAGTACTTC	CASSLSGTRGEQYF
many	TRBV25-1	TRBJ2-3	TRBD1	TGTGCCAGCAGTGGAACCGGGACAGGCACAGATACGCAGTATTTT	CASSGTGTGTDTQYF
-	TRBV4-3	TRBJ2-3	TRBD2	TGCGCCAGCAGCCACGTTGCTAGCGGTGGAGGTACAGATACGCAGTATTTT	CASSHVASGGGTDTQYF
many	TRBV20-1	TRBJ1-2	TRBD1	TGCAGTGCAGCGGGACAGTTCGATGGCTACACCTTC	CSAAGQFDGYTF
many	TRBV9	TRBJ2-3	-	TGTGCCAGCAGCCCTGAACTAGGGGCGGCAGATACGCAGTATTTT	CASSPELGAADTQYF
many	TRBV6-2/TRBV6-3	TRBJ2-1	-	TGTGCCAGCAGTTATAGGAGGAACAACAATGAGCAGTTCTTC	CASSYRRNNNEQFF
few	TRBV29-1	TRBJ1-1	-	TGCAGCGTTGAAGATTCGGGTCGGAACACTGAAGCTTTCTTT	CSVEDSGRNTEAFF
-	TRBV5-1	TRBJ2-1	-	TGCGCCAGCAGCTTAAAGGGAGGGGGAGACAATGAGCAGTTCTTC	CASSLKGGGDNEQFF
many	TRBV5-1	TRBJ2-1	TRBD2	TGCGCCGGCTCTGGGACTAGCGGGATAATGCAGTTCTTC	CAGSGTSGIMQFF
many	TRBV29-1	TRBJ2-2	TRBD1	TGCAGCGTTGCAGGGGACAGGGTGAACACCGGGGAGCTGTTTTTT	CSVAGDRVNTGELFF
many	TRBV2	TRBJ1-1	TRBD1	TGTGCCAGCAGTGAAGTCAGGACAGGGGGTGAAGCTTTCTTT	CASSEVRTGGEAFF
few	TRBV4-2	TRBJ2-1	-	TGTGCCAGCAGCCAAGATCTTAACTCATGGGGACAGTTCTTC	CASSQDLNSWGQFF
-	TRBV12-3/TRBV12-4	TRBJ2-1	TRBD2	TGTGCCAGCAGTTTTCTGGGGACTAGCTACCGCAATGAGCAGTTCTTC	CASSFLGTSYRNEQFF
-	TRBV12-3/TRBV12-4	TRBJ2-7	TRBD1	TGTGCCAGCCTTTACGGGGGACAGGGGGACGAGCAGTACTTC	CASLYGGQGDEQYF
few	TRBV7-9	TRBJ2-2	-	TGTGCCAGCAGCTTGGGCACAAATGAAGCCGGGGAGCTGTTTTTT	CASSLGTNEAGELFF
once	TRBV6-2/TRBV6-3	TRBJ2-2	-	TGTGCCAGCAGCCTCCCCAAAGGTGGGGCCGCCGGGGAGCTGTTTTTT	CASSLPKGGAAGELFF